A selection of T cell receptor beta chains follows, all from one sample in a study of blood T cell repertoires in COVID-19. Libraries were prepared by immunoSEQ multiplex PCR; TCRdb keeps only in-frame clonotypes and omits some of them. This sample yields roughly 160,000 clones, of which approximately 87% are seen a single time; over 9% belongs to the top ten. Sequencing was carried out using peripheral blood. The receptors were gathered from a woman between 65 and 79 years old with COVID-19, enrolled during active disease. Each CDR3 is given with its conserved first and last residue. Fields, in order: J gene, clone size, D gene, V gene, CDR3 protein, CDR3 DNA. A D gene is named only where the DNA matches it firmly. Expanded clones are given a class, and other clones once, few, many or no size at all.

J gene: TRBJ1-2
clone size: .
D gene: .
V gene: TRBV29-1
CDR3 protein: CSVGRGVDYGYTF
CDR3 DNA: TGCAGCGTTGGCAGAGGAGTGGACTATGGCTACACCTTC

J gene: TRBJ2-7
clone size: .
D gene: TRBD1
V gene: TRBV5-1
CDR3 protein: CASSFWTGSGHEQYF
CDR3 DNA: TGCGCCAGCAGCTTCTGGACAGGGTCAGGTCACGAGCAGTACTTC

J gene: TRBJ2-7
clone size: .
D gene: TRBD2
V gene: TRBV11-2
CDR3 protein: CASSPAGGSGEQYF
CDR3 DNA: TGTGCCAGCAGCCCAGCGGGGGGGAGCGGGGAGCAGTACTTC

J gene: TRBJ1-6
clone size: .
D gene: TRBD1
V gene: TRBV28
CDR3 protein: CAVPGQGDNSPLHF
CDR3 DNA: TGTGCCGTACCTGGACAGGGGGATAATTCACCCCTCCACTTT

J gene: TRBJ1-2
clone size: .
D gene: .
V gene: TRBV5-6
CDR3 protein: CASSWDLTSGGYTF
CDR3 DNA: TGTGCCAGCAGCTGGGACTTAACCTCGGGGGGCTACACCTTC

J gene: TRBJ2-7
clone size: .
D gene: TRBD1
V gene: TRBV5-1
CDR3 protein: CASSLGAGTGSNEQYF
CDR3 DNA: TGCGCCAGCAGCTTGGGGGCCGGGACAGGGTCCAACGAGCAGTACTTC

J gene: TRBJ1-2
clone size: .
D gene: TRBD1
V gene: TRBV30
CDR3 protein: CAWSATGLLYGYTF
CDR3 DNA: TGTGCCTGGAGTGCGACAGGGCTGCTCTATGGCTACACCTTC

J gene: TRBJ1-1
clone size: few
D gene: TRBD1
V gene: TRBV2
CDR3 protein: CASTIDRVSTEAFF
CDR3 DNA: TGTGCCAGCACTATCGACAGGGTGAGCACTGAAGCTTTCTTT

J gene: TRBJ2-3
clone size: once
D gene: .
V gene: TRBV24-1
CDR3 protein: CATMEGGRLDSDTQYF
CDR3 DNA: TGTGCCACGATGGAGGGAGGACGGCTAGACTCAGATACGCAGTATTTT

J gene: TRBJ2-5
clone size: once
D gene: .
V gene: TRBV9
CDR3 protein: CASSPVETQYF
CDR3 DNA: TGTGCCAGCAGCCCGGTCGAGACCCAGTACTTC

J gene: TRBJ1-1
clone size: .
D gene: .
V gene: TRBV29-1
CDR3 protein: CSFGGNTEAFF
CDR3 DNA: TGCAGCTTTGGAGGGAACACTGAAGCTTTCTTT

J gene: TRBJ2-3
clone size: .
D gene: TRBD2
V gene: TRBV28
CDR3 protein: CASKGFGPSGDTDTQYF
CDR3 DNA: TGTGCCAGCAAAGGTTTCGGACCTAGCGGGGACACAGATACGCAGTATTTT

J gene: TRBJ2-5
clone size: .
D gene: TRBD1
V gene: TRBV28
CDR3 protein: CASTVVGQRETQYF
CDR3 DNA: TGTGCCAGCACGGTGGTGGGACAGAGGGAGACCCAGTACTTC

J gene: TRBJ1-2
clone size: .
D gene: TRBD1
V gene: TRBV7-9
CDR3 protein: CASSRQDRGTF
CDR3 DNA: TGTGCCAGCAGCCGTCAGGACAGGGGAACCTTC

J gene: TRBJ1-4
clone size: .
D gene: .
V gene: TRBV9
CDR3 protein: CASSLGQLTNEKLFF
CDR3 DNA: TGTGCCAGCAGCCTTGGACAGCTCACTAATGAAAAACTGTTTTTT

J gene: TRBJ2-5
clone size: .
D gene: .
V gene: TRBV6-5
CDR3 protein: CASSYSGQQETQYF
CDR3 DNA: TGTGCCAGCAGTTACTCGGGACAACAAGAGACCCAGTACTTC

J gene: TRBJ2-3
clone size: .
D gene: TRBD2
V gene: TRBV2
CDR3 protein: CASTLAGGLSDTQYF
CDR3 DNA: TGTGCCAGCACCCTAGCGGGGGGGTTATCAGATACGCAGTATTTT

J gene: TRBJ2-7
clone size: .
D gene: TRBD1
V gene: TRBV6-5
CDR3 protein: CASSSTGGGGYEQYF
CDR3 DNA: TGTGCCAGCAGTTCTACAGGGGGCGGTGGGTACGAGCAGTACTTC

J gene: TRBJ2-7
clone size: .
D gene: .
V gene: TRBV29-1
CDR3 protein: CSVDGAGYEQYF
CDR3 DNA: TGCAGCGTTGATGGGGCAGGCTACGAGCAGTACTTC

J gene: TRBJ2-1
clone size: .
D gene: TRBD2
V gene: TRBV4-1
CDR3 protein: CASSQEVTSGGLYNEQFF
CDR3 DNA: TGCGCCAGCAGCCAAGAAGTCACTAGCGGGGGCCTCTACAATGAGCAGTTCTTC

J gene: TRBJ1-6
clone size: .
D gene: .
V gene: TRBV28
CDR3 protein: CASGQTNSPLHF
CDR3 DNA: TGTGCCAGCGGGCAGACTAATTCACCCCTCCACTTT

J gene: TRBJ2-1
clone size: .
D gene: .
V gene: TRBV6-1
CDR3 protein: CASSEGRGNPVEQFF
CDR3 DNA: TGTGCCAGCAGTGAAGGTCGGGGAAACCCTGTCGAGCAGTTCTTC

J gene: TRBJ1-2
clone size: .
D gene: TRBD1
V gene: TRBV5-6
CDR3 protein: CASSIGQGSGYTF
CDR3 DNA: TGTGCCAGCAGCATCGGACAGGGGTCTGGCTACACCTTC

J gene: TRBJ1-5
clone size: .
D gene: .
V gene: TRBV30
CDR3 protein: CAWGEANQPQHF
CDR3 DNA: TGTGCCTGGGGCGAGGCCAATCAGCCCCAGCATTTT

J gene: TRBJ2-7
clone size: .
D gene: .
V gene: TRBV28
CDR3 protein: CATRDSRSYEQYF
CDR3 DNA: TGTGCCACCCGGGACTCAAGAAGCTACGAGCAGTACTTC

J gene: TRBJ2-5
clone size: .
D gene: TRBD1
V gene: TRBV19
CDR3 protein: CASTWGQGAGETQYF
CDR3 DNA: TGTGCCAGTACCTGGGGACAGGGGGCGGGAGAGACCCAGTACTTC

J gene: TRBJ2-3
clone size: once
D gene: .
V gene: TRBV2
CDR3 protein: CASSNSGGPSTDTQYF
CDR3 DNA: TGTGCCAGCAGTAACTCCGGGGGGCCTAGCACAGATACGCAGTATTTT

J gene: TRBJ1-1
clone size: .
D gene: .
V gene: TRBV3-1/TRBV3-2
CDR3 protein: CASSRNQELEAFF
CDR3 DNA: TGTGCCAGCAGCCGCAATCAGGAACTTGAAGCTTTCTTT

J gene: TRBJ1-1
clone size: .
D gene: .
V gene: TRBV3-1/TRBV3-2
CDR3 protein: CASSQEMYMNTQPREAFF
CDR3 DNA: TGTGCCAGCAGCCAAGAAATGTACATGAACACCCAACCGCGGGAAGCTTTCTTT

J gene: TRBJ2-7
clone size: many
D gene: .
V gene: TRBV6-2/TRBV6-3
CDR3 protein: CASSYTGVAPFYEQYF
CDR3 DNA: TGTGCCAGCAGTTACACCGGAGTAGCCCCTTTCTACGAGCAGTACTTC

J gene: TRBJ1-1
clone size: once
D gene: TRBD1
V gene: TRBV10-3
CDR3 protein: CAISESRTGANTEAFF
CDR3 DNA: TGTGCCATCAGTGAGTCACGGACAGGGGCGAACACTGAAGCTTTCTTT

J gene: TRBJ1-1
clone size: .
D gene: TRBD1
V gene: TRBV11-2
CDR3 protein: CASRYGQGGVNTEAFF
CDR3 DNA: TGTGCCAGCAGATACGGACAGGGCGGGGTGAACACTGAAGCTTTCTTT

J gene: TRBJ2-1
clone size: .
D gene: .
V gene: TRBV5-1
CDR3 protein: CASSLHGIDNEQFF
CDR3 DNA: TGCGCCAGCAGCTTGCACGGGATTGACAATGAGCAGTTCTTC

J gene: TRBJ1-2
clone size: .
D gene: .
V gene: TRBV14
CDR3 protein: CASSPGGSLGYTF
CDR3 DNA: TGTGCCAGCAGCCCAGGAGGGTCCCTTGGCTACACCTTC

J gene: TRBJ2-7
clone size: .
D gene: .
V gene: TRBV2
CDR3 protein: CASSADREGEQYF
CDR3 DNA: TGTGCCAGCAGTGCGGACAGGGAGGGCGAGCAGTACTTC

J gene: TRBJ1-1
clone size: once
D gene: .
V gene: TRBV5-1
CDR3 protein: CASRTEGATEAFF
CDR3 DNA: TGCGCCAGCAGGACCGAAGGGGCCACTGAAGCTTTCTTT

J gene: TRBJ2-7
clone size: .
D gene: TRBD1
V gene: TRBV4-1
CDR3 protein: CASSRVGQGSYEQYF
CDR3 DNA: TGCGCCAGCAGCCGCGTGGGACAGGGGAGCTACGAGCAGTACTTC

J gene: TRBJ2-1
clone size: .
D gene: TRBD1
V gene: TRBV9
CDR3 protein: CASSVGQGAVGEQFF
CDR3 DNA: TGTGCCAGCAGCGTAGGGCAGGGGGCTGTGGGTGAGCAGTTCTTC

J gene: TRBJ1-4
clone size: .
D gene: .
V gene: TRBV5-4
CDR3 protein: CASSLSGVINEKLFF
CDR3 DNA: TGTGCCAGCAGCTTATCAGGGGTCATTAATGAAAAACTGTTTTTT

J gene: TRBJ1-2
clone size: .
D gene: TRBD1
V gene: TRBV6-5
CDR3 protein: CASSPGQGFYGYTF
CDR3 DNA: TGTGCCAGCAGCCCGGGACAGGGATTCTATGGCTACACCTTC

J gene: TRBJ1-3
clone size: .
D gene: .
V gene: TRBV5-1
CDR3 protein: CASSFGGSGGNTIYF
CDR3 DNA: TGCGCCAGCAGCTTCGGAGGGTCCGGTGGAAACACCATATATTTT

J gene: TRBJ1-5
clone size: .
D gene: .
V gene: TRBV5-1
CDR3 protein: CASSSVPGAEQPQHF
CDR3 DNA: TGCGCCAGCAGCTCGGTCCCAGGGGCGGAGCAGCCCCAGCATTTT

J gene: TRBJ1-2
clone size: .
D gene: TRBD1
V gene: TRBV6-1
CDR3 protein: CASSEAGGFGYGYTF
CDR3 DNA: TGTGCCAGCAGTGAGGCAGGGGGCTTCGGCTATGGCTACACCTTC

J gene: TRBJ1-6
clone size: few
D gene: .
V gene: TRBV12-3/TRBV12-4
CDR3 protein: CASKNSPQSPLHF
CDR3 DNA: TGTGCCAGCAAGAACAGTCCCCAGTCACCCCTCCACTTT

J gene: TRBJ1-3
clone size: .
D gene: .
V gene: TRBV2
CDR3 protein: CASKETGSGNTIYF
CDR3 DNA: TGTGCCAGCAAGGAGACCGGCTCTGGAAACACCATATATTTT

J gene: TRBJ1-1
clone size: once
D gene: TRBD1
V gene: TRBV7-8
CDR3 protein: CASSTRAGGATMNTEAFF
CDR3 DNA: TGTGCCAGCAGCACCCGGGCAGGGGGCGCGACCATGAACACTGAAGCTTTCTTT

J gene: TRBJ1-4
clone size: .
D gene: TRBD1
V gene: TRBV2
CDR3 protein: CASSEDRGQEKLFF
CDR3 DNA: TGTGCCAGCAGTGAGGACAGGGGACAGGAAAAACTGTTTTTT

J gene: TRBJ1-1
clone size: .
D gene: .
V gene: TRBV25-1
CDR3 protein: CASTPSGKNTEAFF
CDR3 DNA: TGTGCCAGCACGCCATCGGGGAAGAACACTGAAGCTTTCTTT

J gene: TRBJ1-2
clone size: .
D gene: TRBD1
V gene: TRBV7-9
CDR3 protein: CASSLGGDRANYGYTF
CDR3 DNA: TGTGCCAGCAGCTTAGGGGGGGACAGGGCTAACTATGGCTACACCTTC

J gene: TRBJ1-6
clone size: .
D gene: TRBD1
V gene: TRBV5-1
CDR3 protein: CASSWAGQGENSPLHF
CDR3 DNA: TGCGCCAGCAGCTGGGCGGGACAGGGGGAGAATTCACCCCTCCACTTT

J gene: TRBJ2-1
clone size: .
D gene: TRBD1
V gene: TRBV3-1/TRBV3-2
CDR3 protein: CASSRQGAGEQFF
CDR3 DNA: TGTGCCAGCAGCCGACAGGGGGCAGGTGAGCAGTTCTTC

J gene: TRBJ2-3
clone size: .
D gene: TRBD2
V gene: TRBV10-3
CDR3 protein: CAISESKTSGSTDTQYF
CDR3 DNA: TGTGCCATCAGTGAGTCTAAGACTAGCGGTAGCACAGATACGCAGTATTTT

J gene: TRBJ2-3
clone size: .
D gene: .
V gene: TRBV5-5
CDR3 protein: CASSLRGGAGTDTQYF
CDR3 DNA: TGTGCCAGCAGCCTTAGGGGGGGCGCGGGCACAGATACGCAGTATTTT

J gene: TRBJ2-5
clone size: .
D gene: TRBD1
V gene: TRBV5-6
CDR3 protein: CASSYPGQGSWETQYF
CDR3 DNA: TGTGCCAGCAGCTACCCGGGACAGGGGTCATGGGAGACCCAGTACTTC

J gene: TRBJ1-5
clone size: .
D gene: TRBD1
V gene: TRBV15
CDR3 protein: CATRDRGDSNQPQHF
CDR3 DNA: TGTGCCACACGGGACAGGGGAGATAGCAATCAGCCCCAGCATTTT

J gene: TRBJ2-1
clone size: .
D gene: TRBD2
V gene: TRBV10-3
CDR3 protein: CAISESGRASGARNEQFF
CDR3 DNA: TGTGCCATCAGTGAGTCGGGTCGGGCTAGCGGGGCGAGAAATGAGCAGTTCTTC

J gene: TRBJ1-4
clone size: .
D gene: .
V gene: TRBV28
CDR3 protein: CASSRQSTNEKLFF
CDR3 DNA: TGTGCCAGCAGTCGACAGTCAACTAATGAAAAACTGTTTTTT

J gene: TRBJ2-7
clone size: .
D gene: .
V gene: TRBV7-2
CDR3 protein: CASSPPGTPSYEQYF
CDR3 DNA: TGTGCCAGCAGCCCTCCCGGGACACCGTCCTACGAGCAGTACTTC

J gene: TRBJ2-5
clone size: few
D gene: .
V gene: TRBV11-2
CDR3 protein: CASSPTGEETQYF
CDR3 DNA: TGTGCCAGCAGCCCAACCGGGGAGGAGACCCAGTACTTC

J gene: TRBJ1-2
clone size: .
D gene: .
V gene: TRBV4-1
CDR3 protein: CASSQERSGYTF
CDR3 DNA: TGCGCCAGCAGCCAAGAGAGGAGTGGCTACACCTTC